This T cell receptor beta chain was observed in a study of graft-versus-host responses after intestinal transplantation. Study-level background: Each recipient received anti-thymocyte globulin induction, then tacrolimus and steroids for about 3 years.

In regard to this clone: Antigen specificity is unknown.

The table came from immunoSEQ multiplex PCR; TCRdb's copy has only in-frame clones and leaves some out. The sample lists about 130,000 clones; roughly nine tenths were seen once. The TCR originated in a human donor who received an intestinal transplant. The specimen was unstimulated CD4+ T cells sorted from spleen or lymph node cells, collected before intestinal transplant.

DNA of the CDR3: TGTGCCAGCAGTTACTCCTCCTACGAGCAGTACTTC. Residues: CASSYSSYEQYF. The rearrangement links TRBV6-7 to TRBJ2-7, with D uncertain. Being an ORF, TRBV6-7 has a function that is uncertain. The CDR3 runs 12 residues. V was clipped by 0 bases and J by 0 bases, with 0 bases between them.